This entry features one TCR beta chain sequence. This sample was taken from a study of blood T cell repertoires in COVID-19. For the study at large: Whether acute or convalescent, the COVID-19 samples came from the United States, Italy and Spain. PBMCs, B-cell-depleted T cells, or T cells provided the cDNA or gDNA that made up the material.

Methods used by the authors: Reference gene primer amplification gave nucleated cell count estimates. Assay used: immunoSEQ multiplex PCR; TCRdb lists only in-frame clones, some missing. V, J and clone size reflect that table, while D and trimming were determined from the DNA. The sample records about 150,000 clones, around 87% being singletons. The sample comprised peripheral blood. This TCR came from an older woman with active COVID-19.

CDR3 coding DNA: TGTGCCAGCAGCGCACAGGGTACTCAGTGGACCCAGTACTTC. It codes for CASSAQGTQWTQYF. This sequence joins TRBV28 and TRBJ2-5; D is perhaps TRBD1 (6 bases). The CDR3 loop spans 14 amino acids. Germline CDR1 is MDHEN and CDR2 is SYDVKM. The V and J ends lost 6 bases and 7 bases respectively, with 18 bases between them.